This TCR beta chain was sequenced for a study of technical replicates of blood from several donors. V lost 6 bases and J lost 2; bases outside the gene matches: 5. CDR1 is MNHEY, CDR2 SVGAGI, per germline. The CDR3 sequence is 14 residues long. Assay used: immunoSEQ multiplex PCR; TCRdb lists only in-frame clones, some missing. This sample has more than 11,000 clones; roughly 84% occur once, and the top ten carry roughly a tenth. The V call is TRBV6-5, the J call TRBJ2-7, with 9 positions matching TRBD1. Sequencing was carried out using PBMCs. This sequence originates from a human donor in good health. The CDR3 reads CASSRDRETYEQYF. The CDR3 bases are TGTGCCAGCAGCCGGGACAGGGAGACCTACGAGCAGTACTTC.